The next 5 T cell receptor beta chains were all read from a single sample in a study of technical replicates of blood from four donors. Repertoires were generated with immunoSEQ multiplex PCR, while TCRdb's copy carries only in-frame clones and drops some. Of 65,000 to 80,000 clones in the sample, around 94% were seen once. The sequencing input was T cells isolated from PBMCs. Receptors originate from a human donor in good health.

The chain carries TRBV2 and TRBJ2-5; TRBD1 agrees at 7 bases. Germline CDR1 is SNHLY and CDR2 is FYNNEI. The CDR3 covers 14 residues. J gave up 3 bases and V 9 bases, and 10 bases lay outside the gene matches. This CDR3 is CARRQGRAEETQYF. The CDR3 nucleotides read TGTGCCAGGAGACAGGGAAGGGCGGAAGAGACCCAGTACTTC.

This chain joins TRBV5-4 and TRBJ2-2; D not resolved. Germline V gene data show CDR1 as SGHNT and CDR2 as YYREEE (reference sequence). The CDR3 is 13 amino acids. V gave up 3 bases and J gave up 4 bases, with 7 bases separating them. CDR3 protein: CASSSQVTGELFF. The CDR3 DNA is TGTGCCAGCAGCTCTCAGGTCACCGGGGAGCTGTTTTTT.

The CDR3, as DNA: TGTGCCAGCAGTTTAAGACAGGGGAGCTACGAGCAGTACTTC. Protein: CASSLRQGSYEQYF. The V call is TRBV28, the J call TRBJ2-7; 8 bases line up with TRBD1. The germline gives CDR1 MDHEN, CDR2 SYDVKM. J lost 3 bases, V lost 2 bases, and 3 bases had no gene match. CDR3 size: 14 residues.

The chain carries TRBV28 and TRBJ2-7, with TRBD1 as a possible D gene (6 bases). The CDR3 is 14 residues long. Germline V gene sequence: CDR1 MDHEN, CDR2 SYDVKM. V shed 2 bases and J shed 5 bases, with 13 bases lying between them. The CDR3 here is CASSLVQTGHEQYF. The CDR3 DNA reads as TGTGCCAGCAGTTTAGTTCAAACAGGGCACGAGCAGTACTTC. Supplemented by reference TRBV28 and TRBJ2-7, the full variable domain reads DVKVTQSSRYLVKRTGEKVFLECVQDMDHENMFWYRQDPGLGLRLIYFSYDVKMKEKGDIPEGYSVSREKKERFSLILESASTNQTSMYLCASSLVQTGHEQYFGPGTRLTVT.

The chain is built from TRBV9 and TRBJ2-1; TRBD2 is a possible D gene (7 bases). This CDR3 spans 15 amino acids. V was clipped by 4 bases and J by 8 bases, with 19 bases between them. The germline V gene encodes CDR1 SGDLS and CDR2 YYNGEE. CDR3 sequence (DNA): TGTGCCAGCAGCTTAGGGGGGGTAGGGGACTATGAGCAGTTCTTC. Its translation: CASSLGGVGDYEQFF.